Below, one T cell receptor (beta chain) is given with its context. Its antigen remains unknown. This sample was included in a study of T cells in Graves' hyperthyroidism and ophthalmopathy. Whole-study findings and limits: Model-based prediction identified ophthalmopathy a median around 6.7 months prior to its onset.

It was considered stable Graves' hyperthyroidism when ophthalmopathy did not progress within 18 months. The ends lost 3 bases at V and 2 bases at J; junction bases unmatched: 5. This CDR3 spans 16 amino acids. Germline loops: CDR1 LNHNV, CDR2 YYDKDF (reference sequence). It was RNA transcripts that yielded the amplified TCR beta CDR3 regions. TCR CDR3 underwent first-round RT-PCR with the HTBI primer set. Via MiXCR, TCRdb re-called the multiplex PCR reads, giving one row per CDR3 protein. The table shows around 800,000 distinct CDR3 sequences, with more than 30% occurring only once. The gene calls are TRBV15 and TRBJ1-5; 9 bases agree with TRBD1. The sample consisted of blood. The sequence was obtained from a man aged 18 to 29 with Graves' hyperthyroidism. Here the CDR3 DNA reads TGTGCCACCAGCAGCGCCCGGACAGGGGGCAATCAGCCCCAGCATTTT. This encodes CATSSARTGGNQPQHF.